These 18 T cell receptor beta chains were all obtained from the same sample, sequenced in a study of shared T cell receptors in the human thymus. The repertoire was sequenced with immunoSEQ multiplex PCR; TCRdb's copy has only in-frame clones and lacks some. The sample includes 550,000 to 800,000 clones, around 85% of them seen just once. A further study also used this sample, focusing on human thymus T cells.

Source material: thymocytes. The receptors come from a girl under two years old with a congenital heart defect.

V usage is TRBV5-6 and J usage is TRBJ1-5, with TRBD1 as a possible D gene (6 bases). Germline CDR1 and CDR2: SGHDT and YYEEEE. The CDR3 spans 17 residues. Between the trimmed V and J ends, which lost 0 bases and 0 bases, there was a span of 13 bases. The DNA of the CDR3 is TGTGCCAGCAGCTTGGGCCAGAGGGGGAATAGCAATCAGCCCCAGCATTTT. This gives the protein CASSLGQRGNSNQPQHF. Supplemented by reference TRBV5-6 and TRBJ1-5, the full variable domain reads DAGVTQSPTHLIKTRGQQVTLRCSPKSGHDTVSWYQQALGQGPQFIFQYYEEEERQRGNFPDRFSGHQFPNYSSELNVNALLLGDSALYLCASSLGQRGNSNQPQHFGDGTRLSIL.

The rearrangement links TRBV14 to TRBJ1-1; 7 bases are a match to TRBD1. V gave up 7 bases and J gave up 5 bases; unmatched junction bases: 13. This CDR3 spans 15 amino acids. Germline CDR1 SGHDN, CDR2 FVKESK. The CDR3 sequence is CASKTGKGDETEAFF. CDR3 in DNA: TGTGCCAGCAAGACAGGGAAGGGGGATGAGACTGAAGCTTTCTTT.

This clone has more than one count but fewer than ten. The chain uses TRBV21-1 and TRBJ1-2. TRBV21-1 is given as a pseudogene. The CDR3 is made up of 15 amino acids. CDR3 region: CASSKGRGGAYGYTF. The CDR3 region has the DNA TGTGCCAGCAGCAAAGGTAGGGGGGGCGCCTATGGCTACACCTTC.

The J gene is TRBJ2-3, the V gene TRBV5-8, with D possibly matching TRBD2 (6 bases). Looked up from germline, CDR1 is SGHTS and CDR2 is YDEGEE. The V gene lost 3 bases and the J gene lost 7 bases, with 27 bases spanning the gap. This CDR3 contains 18 residues. DNA of the CDR3: TGTGCCAGCAGCTCACTGTGGCTAGCGCCCATCCCATACCATACGCAGTATTTT. This gives the protein CASSSLWLAPIPYHTQYF. The full variable domain, in which reference TRBV5-8 and TRBJ2-3 provide the parts outside the CDR3, is EAGVTQSPTHLIKTRGQQATLRCSPISGHTSVYWYQQALGLGLQFLLWYDEGEERNRGNFPPRFSGRQFPNYSSELNVNALELEDSALYLCASSSLWLAPIPYHTQYFGPGTRLTVL.

V is TRBV6-1 and J is TRBJ2-1; maybe TRBD2 (6 bases). This CDR3 is built from 14 residues. Trimming removed 11 bases at V and 0 bases at J, with 14 bases between. The germline V gene has CDR1 MNHNS and CDR2 SASEGT. The CDR3 region has the DNA TGTGCCGGTAGCGGACCTAGCTCCTACAATGAGCAGTTCTTC. It yields the protein CAGSGPSSYNEQFF.

Comment on this clone: Mismatch with germline at one junction end may stem from a read error. CDR3 DNA sequence: TGCGCCAGCAGCTTGGTTTTAATTGCTTACGGGACAACCGTCTTC. It yields the protein CASSLVLIAYGTTVF. The chain is built from TRBV5-1 and TRBJ2-7; a possible D gene is TRBD1 (6 bases). The CDR3 spans 15 residues. The V gene's germline CDR1 is SGHRS and CDR2 YFSETQ.

The rearrangement joins TRBV5-1 to TRBJ1-2; 10 bases agree with TRBD1. J gave up 7 bases and V 6 bases, and 6 bases lay outside the gene matches. Germline assignment: CDR1 SGHRS and CDR2 YFSETQ. The CDR3 extends over 13 amino acids. This chain's CDR3 is CASKPDRGLGYTF. CDR3 sequence (DNA): TGCGCCAGCAAGCCTGACAGGGGGCTTGGCTACACCTTC.

This clone was counted only a few times. This chain joins TRBV5-1 and TRBJ1-2; D call uncertain. V was pared by 0 bases and J by 4 bases, with 13 bases between. Germline values: CDR1 SGHRS, CDR2 YFSETQ. The CDR3 sequence is 15 residues long. CDR3 in DNA: TGCGCCAGCAGCTTGGTGGGCAAGAGCGGCTATGGCTACACCTTC. Its protein product is CASSLVGKSGYGYTF.

A few counts support this clone. The genes are TRBV30 and TRBJ1-2; D is possibly TRBD1 (6 bases). The length of the CDR3 is 14 residues. CDR1 GTSNPN and CDR2 SVGIG come from the germline V gene (reference sequence). V lost 2 bases and J 5 bases, leaving 15 bases between the germline ends. This chain's CDR3 is CAWSTPGTTYGYTF. The CDR3, as DNA: TGTGCCTGGAGTACCCCCGGGACAACTTATGGCTACACCTTC.

The rearrangement uses TRBV7-2 and TRBJ2-7; perhaps TRBD1 as D (6 bases). The CDR3 is 15 amino acids. The germline CDR1 and CDR2 sequences are SGHTA and FQGNSA. The germline V and J ends were trimmed by 5 bases and 3 bases, with 17 bases remaining between them. The CDR3 nucleotides read TGTGCCAGCAGCCCCCGTTTGTACAGGGACTACGAGCAGTACTTC. Translated, it gives CASSPRLYRDYEQYF.

V usage is TRBV29-1 and J usage is TRBJ2-1, with 7 bases matching TRBD1. The CDR3 length is 16 residues. V lost 4 bases to trimming and J lost 4 bases; unmatched junction nucleotides: 13. In germline, CDR1 is SQVTM, CDR2 ANQGSEA. CDR3: CSVVSRDRVVYNEQFF. The CDR3 nucleotides read TGCAGCGTTGTCTCCCGTGACAGGGTTGTGTACAATGAGCAGTTCTTC.

The rearrangement joins TRBV4-1 to TRBJ1-4; maybe TRBD1 (6 bases). CDR3 length: 18 amino acids. The ends were cut back, 4 bases at V and 3 bases at J, with 21 bases in the middle. Germline lookup yields CDR1 MGHRA and CDR2 YSYEKL. The CDR3 spells CASSRGNTTGPSNEKLFF. CDR3 in DNA: TGCGCCAGCAGCCGAGGGAACACAACAGGGCCATCTAATGAAAAACTGTTTTTT.

The rearrangement joins TRBV5-6 to TRBJ1-2; a possible D gene is TRBD1 (6 bases). Germline assignment: CDR1 SGHDT and CDR2 YYEEEE. The germline V and J ends were trimmed by 5 bases and 1 base, with 9 bases remaining between them. This CDR3 spans 13 amino acids. CDR3 region: CASRKGVNYGYTF. CDR3 nucleotide sequence: TGTGCCAGCAGAAAGGGGGTTAACTATGGCTACACCTTC.

The chain joins TRBV5-6 to TRBJ1-2; D is undetermined. Germline assignment: CDR1 SGHDT and CDR2 YYEEEE. Trimming cost V 4 bases and J 8 bases, with 21 bases left between them. CDR3 length: 15 amino acids. CDR3 in amino acids: CASSLRRRITGGYTF. The CDR3 nucleotides read TGTGCCAGCAGCCTACGTAGGAGGATAACGGGGGGCTACACCTTC.

The rearrangement links TRBV18 to TRBJ1-4, with D hard to call. V lost 2 bases to trimming and J lost 8 bases, with 9 bases between them. CDR1 and CDR2 (germline): KGHSH, LQKENI. CDR3 length: 13 residues. CDR3 in DNA: TGTGCCAGCTCACCAAGCTTCGAGGAAAAACTGTTTTTT. Protein product: CASSPSFEEKLFF.

This chain uses TRBV4-1 with TRBJ1-5; tentatively, D is TRBD1 (5 bases). Trimming removed 7 bases at V and 0 bases at J, with 19 bases between. The CDR3 loop spans 17 amino acids. Germline assignment: CDR1 MGHRA and CDR2 YSYEKL. CDR3 loop: CASTPRQGPNSNQPQHF. The CDR3 coding sequence is TGCGCCAGCACCCCGCGGCAGGGCCCTAATAGCAATCAGCCCCAGCATTTT.

This chain uses TRBV5-4 with TRBJ2-7; 8 bases align to TRBD2. V lost 2 bases, J lost 1 base, and 5 bases stayed unmatched. The CDR3 covers 15 residues. CDR1 and CDR2 from the germline V gene are SGHNT and YYREEE (reference sequence). The CDR3 sequence: CASSLSGGASYEQYF. The CDR3 DNA is TGTGCCAGCAGCTTATCGGGGGGGGCGTCCTACGAGCAGTACTTC.

The rearrangement joins TRBV7-2 to TRBJ2-1; a possible D gene is TRBD1 (6 bases). The CDR3 is 14 residues long. Germline lookup yields CDR1 SGHTA and CDR2 FQGNSA. V was pared by 5 bases and J by 5 bases, with 13 bases between. The DNA for the CDR3 is TGTGCCAGCAGCCGGGACACGGAAGACAATGAGCAGTTCTTC. This sequence encodes CASSRDTEDNEQFF.